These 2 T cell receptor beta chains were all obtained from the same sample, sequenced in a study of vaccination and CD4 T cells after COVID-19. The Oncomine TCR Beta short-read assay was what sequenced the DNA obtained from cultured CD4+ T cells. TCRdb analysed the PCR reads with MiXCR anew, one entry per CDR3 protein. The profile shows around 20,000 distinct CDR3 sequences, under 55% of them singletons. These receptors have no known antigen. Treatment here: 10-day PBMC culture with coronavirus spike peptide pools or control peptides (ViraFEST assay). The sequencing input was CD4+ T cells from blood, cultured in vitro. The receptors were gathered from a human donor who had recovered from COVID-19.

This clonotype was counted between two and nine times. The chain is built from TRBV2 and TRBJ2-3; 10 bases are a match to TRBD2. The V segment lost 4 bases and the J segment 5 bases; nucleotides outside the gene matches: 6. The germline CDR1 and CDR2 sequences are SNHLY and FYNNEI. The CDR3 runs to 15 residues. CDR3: CASSGLAGVVDTQYF. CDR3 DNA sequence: TGTGCCAGCAGTGGCCTAGCGGGAGTAGTAGATACGCAGTATTTT.

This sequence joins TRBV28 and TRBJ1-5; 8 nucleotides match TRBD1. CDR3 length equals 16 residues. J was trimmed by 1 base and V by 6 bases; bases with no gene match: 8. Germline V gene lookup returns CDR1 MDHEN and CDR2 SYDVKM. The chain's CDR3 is CASSPDRGFSNQPQHF. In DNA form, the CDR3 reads TGTGCCAGCAGCCCTGACAGGGGTTTCAGCAATCAGCCCCAGCATTTT.